Listed below are T cell receptor beta chains from one sample, sequenced in a study of blood T cell repertoires in COVID-19. Generated by immunoSEQ multiplex PCR, the TCRdb table keeps only in-frame clones and is missing some. Of some 250,000 clones in the sample, around 88% were seen once. The sequenced material came from PBMCs or T cells enriched from blood (not recorded which). The receptors were sampled from a man aged 35 to 55 who had recovered from COVID-19. Each CDR3 is given with its conserved first and last residue. A D gene is named only where the DNA matches it firmly. Clone size is not always given. Where it is, it says once, few, many or a class for expanded clones.

J gene,V gene,CDR3 length,D gene,clone size,CDR3 DNA,CDR3 protein
TRBJ2-6,TRBV9,16,TRBD1,NA,TGTGCCAGCAGAGAGGGGGACAGCTCTGGGGCCAACGTCCTGACTTTC,CASREGDSSGANVLTF
TRBJ2-6,TRBV6-5,15,NA,once,TGTGCCAGCACCCCCTCGGGGGCTGGGGCCAACGTCCTGACTTTC,CASTPSGAGANVLTF
TRBJ2-6,TRBV27,17,TRBD2,NA,TGTGCCAGCAGTCATGCTAGCGGGAGCCCTGGGGCCAACGTCCTGACTTTC,CASSHASGSPGANVLTF
TRBJ2-7,TRBV25-1,13,TRBD1,NA,TGTGCCACCAGGACAGGGGGCTCCTACGAGCAGTACTTC,CATRTGGSYEQYF
TRBJ2-3,TRBV11-2,15,NA,NA,TGTGCCAGCAGACCCCAGGGGTCATTTACAGATACGCAGTATTTT,CASRPQGSFTDTQYF
TRBJ2-2,TRBV9,21,TRBD2,once,TGTGCCAGCAGCGTAGTTAGTATCAGTAGCGGGGGGCTCATGAACACCGGGGAGCTGTTTTTT,CASSVVSISSGGLMNTGELFF
TRBJ2-7,TRBV7-3,12,NA,NA,TGTGCCAGCAGCTTACAGGGTTCCGAGCAGTACTTC,CASSLQGSEQYF
TRBJ2-2,TRBV18,15,TRBD1,NA,TGTGCCAGCTCACCGACAGGGGCGAACACCGGGGAGCTGTTTTTT,CASSPTGANTGELFF
TRBJ2-3,TRBV7-6,16,TRBD2,NA,TGTGCCAGCAGCTTAGGCGCTAGCGGGAGCACAGATACGCAGTATTTT,CASSLGASGSTDTQYF
TRBJ2-2,TRBV24-1,17,NA,few,TGTGCCACCAGTGATTTCCCGGGCTCCCGGGGCACCGGGGAGCTGTTTTTT,CATSDFPGSRGTGELFF
TRBJ2-7,TRBV7-2,17,TRBD2,NA,TGTGCCAGCAGCTTTAACGCACTAGCGGGAGTTCCCCTCGAGCAGTACTTC,CASSFNALAGVPLEQYF